This T cell receptor (beta chain) originates from a study of blood T cell repertoires in COVID-19. Study as a whole: The samples span acute and convalescent COVID-19 from the United States, Italy and Spain. PBMCs, B-cell-depleted T cells, or T cells were the source of the cDNA or gDNA that made up the material.

V gave up 1 base and J gave up 4 bases; unmatched junction bases: 1. The CDR3 length is 14 residues. Germline CDR1 is SGHVS and CDR2 is FQNEAQ. In the original workflow: It was from reference gene primer amplification that nucleated cell counts were estimated. Using immunoSEQ multiplex PCR, the repertoire was profiled, and TCRdb retains in-frame clones only, with some absent. That table furnishes V, J and clone size, whereas the DNA furnished D and trimming. This sample has 220,000 or so clones, with under 90% found just once. The source is a woman of 80 years or more with acute or convalescent COVID-19. The V gene is TRBV7-8, the J gene TRBJ1-3, with 7 positions matching TRBD1. The specimen was peripheral blood. CDR3 DNA: TGTGCCAGCAGCTTAGGACAGGGAGGAAACACCATATATTTT. This codes for CASSLGQGGNTIYF.